This T cell receptor (beta chain) was documented in a study of T cells in Graves' hyperthyroidism and ophthalmopathy. Broader study findings: Most expanded thyroid clonotypes above 0.001 recurred in blood.

Absence of ophthalmopathy progression within 18 months defined stable Graves' hyperthyroidism. Any patient presenting with uncontrolled infection, other autoimmune disease, pregnancy or lactation was left out. PBMCs were obtained from about 9.9 ml fresh peripheral blood. This clonotype was seen ten or more times. Its antigen is undetermined. What was amplified from RNA transcripts were TCR beta CDR3 regions. HTBI primers were used for first-round RT-PCR of the TCR CDR3. MiXCR was run by TCRdb on the multiplex PCR reads, yielding one entry per CDR3 protein. The sample gives about 700,000 distinct CDR3 sequences, 14% of which show up once; about a tenth is in the top ten. The TCR originated in a woman in her late teens or twenties with Graves' hyperthyroidism. Sequenced: blood.

The CDR3 DNA reads TGTGCCAGCAGTTGGGGGACAGGCGAATATAGTTTCTCCTACGAGCAGTACTTC. It yields the protein CASSWGTGEYSFSYEQYF. J is TRBJ2-7 and V is TRBV28; 8 bases align to TRBD1. V shed 4 bases and J 0 bases; nucleotides not matched to a gene: 14. The CDR3 contains 18 residues. Germline V CDR1 and CDR2: MDHEN, SYDVKM. Combining the CDR3 with reference TRBV28 and TRBJ2-7 gives the whole variable domain DVKVTQSSRYLVKRTGEKVFLECVQDMDHENMFWYRQDPGLGLRLIYFSYDVKMKEKGDIPEGYSVSREKKERFSLILESASTNQTSMYLCASSWGTGEYSFSYEQYFGPGTRLTVT.